This T cell receptor (beta chain) was captured by sequencing in a study of blood T cell repertoires in COVID-19. Study-level background: T cells, B-cell-depleted T cells, or PBMCs provided the cDNA or gDNA that served as material.

A remark on this clone: The sample has other DNA sequences that encode this CDR3 too.

The CDR3 runs to 15 residues. Trimming took 0 bases from V and 0 from J; bases not matched to a gene: 3. Germline V gives CDR1 SGDLS, CDR2 YYNGEE. Authors' data handling: Researchers report that nucleated cell counts were estimated from reference gene primer amplification. The repertoire was sequenced with immunoSEQ multiplex PCR; TCRdb's copy has only in-frame clones and lacks some. Clonal size and the V and J genes are those of that table, whereas D and trimming came from the DNA. The data contain over 300,000 clones, 90% of them singletons. The sequence was obtained from a man younger than 35 with active or convalescent COVID-19. The sample taken for sequencing was peripheral blood. The V gene is TRBV9, the J gene TRBJ2-7, with 7 positions matching TRBD2. CDR3 amino acids: CASSVAGGSSYEQYF. CDR3 DNA sequence: TGTGCCAGCAGCGTAGCGGGGGGAAGCTCCTACGAGCAGTACTTC.